This paragraph reports one T cell receptor (beta chain). CDR3 length equals 16 residues. J gave up 5 bases and V 5 bases, and 14 bases lay outside the gene matches. CDR1 and CDR2 from the germline V gene are WSHSY and SAAADI. This sample was included in a study of blood T cell repertoires in COVID-19. Overall study context: The United States, Italy and Spain provided the acute and convalescent COVID-19 samples. PBMCs, B-cell-depleted T cells, or T cells were the source of the cDNA or gDNA that made up the material.

Original methodology: Scientists estimated how many nucleated cells there were by amplifying reference gene primers. Profiling relied on immunoSEQ multiplex PCR, and the TCRdb table lists in-frame clones only, not all of them. The DNA gave D and trimming, while V, J and clone size come from that table. The sample has approximately 300,000 clones, around 82% seen once; the top ten hold around 1.2%. This chain uses TRBV10-2 with TRBJ1-1, with 7 bases lining up with TRBD1. Sequenced: peripheral blood. The TCR sequence derives from a woman in her fifties or sixties with acute or convalescent COVID-19. CDR3 DNA: TGCGCCAGCAGTCCTAACCAGGGGGAACCTAAAACTGAAGCTTTCTTT. Its protein product is CASSPNQGEPKTEAFF.